The 26 T cell receptor beta chains reported below all come from one sample, sequenced in a study of cytomegalovirus exposure and HLA in healthy donors. Assay used: immunoSEQ multiplex PCR; TCRdb lists only in-frame clones, some missing. The sample lists some 90,000 clones, about 96% occurring once. Input material: PBMCs. All receptors come from a man in his late teens or twenties in good health and CMV-seronegative.

The table lists this clone with a count of one. CDR3 DNA sequence: TGTGCCAGCAGTTACTCGGGGACAGGGGTTTTACACGAGCAGTACTTC. Its protein is CASSYSGTGVLHEQYF. The chain has TRBV6-5 and TRBJ2-7; 10 nucleotides align to TRBD1. After removal of 0 bases from V and 5 bases from J, the junction contained 7 bases not matched to a gene. This CDR3 comprises 16 residues. Germline V gives CDR1 MNHEY, CDR2 SVGAGI.

This chain joins TRBV19 and TRBJ2-3; a possible D gene is TRBD2 (5 bases). CDR3 length equals 15 residues. The V end lost 3 bases, the J end lost 2 bases, and 12 bases lay between the germline ends. Germline loops: CDR1 LNHDA, CDR2 SQIVND (reference sequence). For the CDR3, the DNA is TGTGCCAGTAGTATCGGAGGTTTAGTCACAGATACGCAGTATTTT. It is translated as CASSIGGLVTDTQYF.

The chain is built from TRBV5-1 and TRBJ2-5; TRBD1 might be the D (8 bases). This CDR3 spans 16 amino acids. The V gene lost 3 bases and the J gene lost 4 bases, with 19 bases spanning the gap. Germline-derived CDR1 and CDR2 are SGHRS and YFSETQ. The chain's CDR3 is CASSSSGGTGGETQYF. The CDR3 coding sequence is TGCGCCAGCAGCTCCTCCGGGGGGACAGGTGGAGAGACCCAGTACTTC.

Of note for this clone: Its ends do not fully match the called genes, so a read error is possible. The J gene is TRBJ1-5, the V gene TRBV7-7, with 8 bases matching TRBD1. The germline V gene encodes CDR1 SSHAT and CDR2 FNYEAQ (reference sequence). There are 13 residues in the CDR3. CDR3 amino acids: CASSVDRDQPQHF. The CDR3 bases are TGTGCTAGCAGCGTGGACAGGGATCAGCCCCAGCATTTT.

CDR3 residues: CASSSRGTGSLYSNQPQHF. The CDR3 DNA is TGTGCCAGCAGTTCCCGCGGGACAGGGTCTCTCTATAGCAATCAGCCCCAGCATTTT. This chain uses TRBV28 with TRBJ1-5, with 9 bases matching TRBD1. From germline, CDR1 is MDHEN and CDR2 SYDVKM. CDR3 length equals 19 residues. The J segment lost 0 bases and the V segment lost 4 bases, leaving 13 bases of the junction unmatched.

Details on this clone: The sample contains more than one DNA sequence encoding this CDR3. V is TRBV6-4 and J is TRBJ2-1; D ambiguous. Germline lookup yields CDR1 MRHNA and CDR2 SNTAGT. The germline V and J ends were trimmed by 0 bases and 4 bases, with 4 bases remaining between them. The CDR3 has 13 residues. The CDR3 region is CASSDSEYNEQFF. Here the CDR3 DNA reads TGTGCCAGCAGTGACTCGGAGTACAATGAGCAGTTCTTC.

The V gene is TRBV6-1, the J gene TRBJ2-1, with TRBD2 matching over 10 bases. Looked up from germline, CDR1 is MNHNS and CDR2 is SASEGT. Trimming at V came to 6 bases and at J to 8 bases, leaving 10 bases not matched to a gene. The CDR3 spans 15 residues. The CDR3 loop reads CASRTSSGSFDEQFF. For the CDR3, the DNA is TGTGCCAGCAGAACCTCTAGCGGGAGTTTCGATGAGCAGTTCTTC.

The chain joins TRBV7-2 to TRBJ1-3; no clear D. Germline CDR1 is SGHTA and CDR2 is FQGNSA. The V end was cut by 5 bases, the J end by 0 bases, with 20 bases between. This CDR3 spans 18 amino acids. The CDR3 DNA is TGTGCCAGCAGCCCCACCCGCCTCACTGGACTCTCTGGAAACACCATATATTTT. This codes for CASSPTRLTGLSGNTIYF.

The chain uses TRBV27 and TRBJ2-7; 9 nucleotides align to TRBD1. Per germline, CDR1 MNHEY and CDR2 SMNVEV (reference sequence). This CDR3 has 14 amino acids. V lost 8 bases, J lost 7 bases, and 12 bases stayed unmatched. CDR3 DNA: TGTGCCAGCGTTAAGGGGACAGGGATGGGAGAGCAGTACTTC. Translating it yields CASVKGTGMGEQYF.

This sequence joins TRBV11-2 and TRBJ2-3; D might be TRBD2 (6 bases). Trimming took off 3 bases at V and 9 bases at J, with 19 bases between the two ends. The V gene's germline CDR1 is SGHAT and CDR2 FQNNGV. This CDR3 region has 15 residues. CDR3 residues: CASSFDPGSRGTQYF. CDR3 nucleotide sequence: TGTGCCAGCAGCTTTGATCCCGGGAGTAGGGGCACGCAGTATTTT.

This chain connects TRBV7-9 to TRBJ1-2; tentatively, D is TRBD1 (5 bases). The V and J ends lost 5 bases and 6 bases respectively, with 19 bases between them. There are 15 residues in the CDR3. Germline V gene lookup returns CDR1 SEHNR and CDR2 FQNEAQ (reference sequence). The DNA for the CDR3 is TGTGCCAGCAGCCCAAGCATGGGACTCGAGCATGGCTACACCTTC. Encoded protein: CASSPSMGLEHGYTF.

The chain is built from TRBV5-6 and TRBJ2-3; TRBD2 aligns across 9 bases. The CDR3 contains 15 residues. Germline V lookup: CDR1 SGHDT, CDR2 YYEEEE. The junction had 6 bases not matched to a gene; V was cut back by 6 bases and J by 1 base. The chain's CDR3 is CASIFWTSGTDTQYF. CDR3 nucleotide sequence: TGTGCCAGCATCTTCTGGACTAGCGGCACAGATACGCAGTATTTT.

The gene calls are TRBV2 and TRBJ2-7, with D possibly matching TRBD2 (5 bases). This CDR3 is built from 13 residues. V lost 6 bases and J 2 bases, leaving 11 bases between the germline ends. CDR1 is SNHLY and CDR2 is FYNNEI in the germline V gene. The CDR3 here is CASRGGETYEQYF. For the CDR3, the DNA is TGTGCCAGCAGGGGTGGGGAGACCTACGAGCAGTACTTC. Together with reference TRBV2 and TRBJ2-7, the CDR3 gives the full variable domain: EPEVTQTPSHQVTQMGQEVILRCVPISNHLYFYWYRQILGQKVEFLVSFYNNEISEKSEIFDDQFSVERPDGSNFTLKIRSTKLEDSAMYFCASRGGETYEQYFGPGTRLTVT.

This chain uses TRBV2 with TRBJ2-3, with D possibly matching TRBD2 (5 bases). Germline V CDR1 and CDR2: SNHLY, FYNNEI. V was trimmed by 7 bases and J by 1 base, leaving 9 bases between them. CDR3 size: 13 residues. CDR3 loop: CASIRSGTDTQYF. CDR3 nucleotide sequence: TGTGCCAGCATACGTAGCGGCACAGATACGCAGTATTTT. The variable domain in full, completed from reference TRBV2 and TRBJ2-3, reads EPEVTQTPSHQVTQMGQEVILRCVPISNHLYFYWYRQILGQKVEFLVSFYNNEISEKSEIFDDQFSVERPDGSNFTLKIRSTKLEDSAMYFCASIRSGTDTQYFGPGTRLTVL.

The V gene is TRBV10-1, the J gene TRBJ1-2, with D perhaps matching TRBD1 (6 bases). This CDR3 is built from 13 residues. Trimming removed 2 bases from V and 5 bases from J, with 9 bases in between. Germline V gene lookup returns CDR1 WNHNN and CDR2 SYGVQD (reference sequence). The CDR3 sequence: CASSEDRPYGYTF. CDR3 DNA sequence: TGCGCCAGCAGTGAGGACAGGCCATATGGCTACACCTTC.

This clone was observed a few times. The rearrangement links TRBV25-1 to TRBJ1-4, with D perhaps TRBD1 (5 bases). This CDR3 is 15 amino acids long. V dropped 9 bases and J dropped 0 bases, with 14 bases sitting between them. Germline CDR1 MGHDK, CDR2 SYGVNS. Here the CDR3 reads CARCQGTATNEKLFF. The CDR3 nucleotides read TGTGCCAGATGCCAAGGGACTGCAACTAATGAAAAACTGTTTTTT.

The chain combines TRBV11-2 with TRBJ1-2; the D gene is possibly TRBD1 (5 bases). This CDR3 spans 15 amino acids. Germline V CDR1 and CDR2: SGHAT, FQNNGV. Trimming left V 2 bases short and J 2 bases short, with 12 bases between. The CDR3 sequence is CASSLTPPGNYGYTF. For the CDR3, the DNA is TGTGCCAGCAGCTTAACTCCGCCAGGGAACTATGGCTACACCTTC.

The chain is built from TRBV5-1 and TRBJ2-7, with TRBD1 matching over 7 bases. V shed 0 bases, J shed 2 bases, and the junction held 5 bases outside the gene matches. This CDR3 has 15 residues. Germline-derived CDR1 and CDR2 are SGHRS and YFSETQ. CDR3 loop: CASSLGPGQTYEQYF. As DNA, the CDR3 is TGCGCCAGCAGCTTGGGCCCGGGACAGACCTACGAGCAGTACTTC.

Only one count was recorded for this clone. Without the conserved terminal phenylalanine or tryptophan, this CDR3 likely stems from a read error. No DNA is shown, since the ends of the CDR3 on it are uncertain; the CDR3 is the one TCRdb lists. This sequence joins TRBV29-1 and TRBJ1-2; the table's D call, TRBD1, was not checked against the DNA. The germline V gene encodes CDR1 SQVTM and CDR2 ANQGSEA. The CDR3 numbers 10 amino acids, ends counted. The CDR3 here is CSVGLRPQHL.

The rearrangement links TRBV28 to TRBJ1-2, with TRBD1 as a possible D gene (6 bases). The CDR3 extends over 19 amino acids. Trimming pared 5 bases from V and 8 bases from J, leaving 33 bases between. Germline CDR1 is MDHEN and CDR2 is SYDVKM. The CDR3 nucleotides are TGTGCCAGCAGTCTTTCAGTTGTCGGCTCCCCTATAGACAGGCGAGGCTACACCTTC. Translating gives CASSLSVVGSPIDRRGYTF.

V and J are TRBV10-3 and TRBJ1-5; no reliable D call. The V and J ends lost 0 bases and 7 bases respectively, with 10 bases between them. Per the germline V gene, CDR1 is ENHRY and CDR2 is SYGVKD. The CDR3 covers 14 residues. As DNA, the CDR3 is TGTGCCATCAGTGAGTCCCACGATGGCCAGCCCCAGCATTTT. It yields the protein CAISESHDGQPQHF.

The chain recombines TRBV5-1 with TRBJ2-3; TRBD2 is a possible D gene (5 bases). CDR3 length: 15 residues. With 0 bases removed from V and 0 bases from J, the gap between germline ends came to 8 bases. Per the germline V gene, CDR1 is SGHRS and CDR2 is YFSETQ. The CDR3 sequence: CASSLVGVSTDTQYF. The CDR3 bases are TGCGCCAGCAGCTTGGTCGGGGTTAGCACAGATACGCAGTATTTT.

The CDR3 protein is CASSETGGPVYGYTF. In DNA form, the CDR3 reads TGTGCCAGCAGTGAGACAGGGGGCCCAGTCTATGGCTACACCTTC. V gene TRBV6-1 combines with J gene TRBJ1-2; 10 nucleotides agree with TRBD1. V trimming: 3 bases; J trimming: 4 bases; junction bases outside the gene matches: 5. Germline CDR1 is MNHNS and CDR2 is SASEGT. This CDR3 has 15 residues.

The chain's CDR3 is CASSPQVFHNEQFF. The DNA for the CDR3 is TGTGCCAGCAGCCCCCAGGTCTTCCACAATGAGCAGTTCTTC. J is TRBJ2-1 and V is TRBV9, with D unclear. The ends were cut back, 4 bases at V and 5 bases at J, with 13 bases in the middle. CDR3 size: 14 residues. Germline V CDR1 and CDR2: SGDLS, YYNGEE.

The chain uses TRBV5-6 and TRBJ2-3; 9 bases agree with TRBD1. The V gene's germline CDR1 is SGHDT and CDR2 YYEEEE. The CDR3 has 16 residues. V shed 3 bases, J shed 3 bases, and the junction held 8 bases outside the gene matches. CDR3 sequence: CASSSQQGARTDTQYF. The CDR3 DNA reads as TGTGCCAGCAGCTCCCAACAGGGGGCGCGAACAGATACGCAGTATTTT.

V usage is TRBV5-8 and J usage is TRBJ2-7; 7 bases line up with TRBD2. J gave up 0 bases and V 2 bases, and 2 bases lay outside the gene matches. This CDR3 is built from 14 residues. Germline V gives CDR1 SGHTS, CDR2 YDEGEE. CDR3 loop: CASSFSGFSYEQYV. The CDR3 nucleotides are TGTGCCAGCAGCTTTAGCGGGTTCTCCTACGAGCAGTACGTC.